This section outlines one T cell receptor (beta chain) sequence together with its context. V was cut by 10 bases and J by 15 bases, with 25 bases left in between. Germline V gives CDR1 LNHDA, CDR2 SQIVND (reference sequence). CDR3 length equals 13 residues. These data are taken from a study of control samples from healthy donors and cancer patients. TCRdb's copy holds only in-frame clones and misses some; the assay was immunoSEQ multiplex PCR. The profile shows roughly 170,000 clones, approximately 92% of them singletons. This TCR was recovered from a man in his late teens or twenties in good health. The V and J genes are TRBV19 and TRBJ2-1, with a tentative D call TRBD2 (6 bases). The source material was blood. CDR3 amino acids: CATSWRDSARAFF. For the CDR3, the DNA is TGTGCCACCTCTTGGAGGGACTCCGCCCGCGCGTTCTTC.